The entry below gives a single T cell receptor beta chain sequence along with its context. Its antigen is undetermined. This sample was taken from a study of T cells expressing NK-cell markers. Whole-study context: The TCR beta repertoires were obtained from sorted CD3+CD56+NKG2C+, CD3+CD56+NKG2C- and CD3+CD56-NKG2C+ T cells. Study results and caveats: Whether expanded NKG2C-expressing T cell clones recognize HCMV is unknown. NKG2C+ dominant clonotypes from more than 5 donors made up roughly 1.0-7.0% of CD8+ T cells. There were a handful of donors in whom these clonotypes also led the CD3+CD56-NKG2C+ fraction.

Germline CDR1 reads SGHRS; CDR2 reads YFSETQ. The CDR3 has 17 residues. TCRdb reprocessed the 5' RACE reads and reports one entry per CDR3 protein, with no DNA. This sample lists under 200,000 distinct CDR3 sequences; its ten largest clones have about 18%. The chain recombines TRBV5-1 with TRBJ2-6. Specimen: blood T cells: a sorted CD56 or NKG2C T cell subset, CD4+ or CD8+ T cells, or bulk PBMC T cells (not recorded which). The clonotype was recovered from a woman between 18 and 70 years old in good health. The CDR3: CASTRLADGSGANVLTF.